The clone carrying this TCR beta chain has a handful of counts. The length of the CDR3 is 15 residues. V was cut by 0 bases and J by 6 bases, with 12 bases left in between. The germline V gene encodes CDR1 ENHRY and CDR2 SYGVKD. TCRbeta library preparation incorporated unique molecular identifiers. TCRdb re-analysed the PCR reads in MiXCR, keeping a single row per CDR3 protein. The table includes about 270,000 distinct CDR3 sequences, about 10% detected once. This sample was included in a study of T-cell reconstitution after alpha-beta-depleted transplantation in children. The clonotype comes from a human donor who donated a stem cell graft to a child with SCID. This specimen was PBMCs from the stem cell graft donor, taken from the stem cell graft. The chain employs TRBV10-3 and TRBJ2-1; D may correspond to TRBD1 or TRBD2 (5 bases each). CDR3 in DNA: TGTGCCATCAGTGAGTCCTGGGGGAGCCTCAATGAGCAGTTCTTC. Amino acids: CAISESWGSLNEQFF.